The TCR beta chain described here comes from a study of CD8+CD57+ T cells in acquired aplastic anemia (dated by TCRdb to about 2018). Notes on the research overall: DNA extracted from sorted CD4+ and CD8+ cells had a mean of approximately 3.4 ug, with a range of 0.2 to 27.4 ug. CD8+CD57+ expansion was defined as a frequency above the mean frequency observed in healthy subjects.

This clonotype was recorded a few times. The antigen it recognizes is unknown. The junction shows a germline mismatch at one end, possibly a read error. The patients picked for sequencing were ones in whom flow cytometry had shown an expansion of CD8+CD57+ cells. Severe acquired aplastic anemia was diagnosed in all patients according to International Study of Aplastic Anemia and Agranulocytosis and Camitta criteria. No patient had received any therapy when blood was sampled. TCR repertoires of sorted CD4+ and CD8+ blood T cells from severe aplastic anemia patients and healthy subjects were deep-sequenced in the study. Patients were enrolled in the USA under clinicaltrials.gov protocols 00001620, 01623167, 00001397, 00071045, 00081523 and 00961064. Ficoll-Paque density gradient centrifugation was used to isolate peripheral blood mononuclear cells. Before DNA extraction, CD4+ and CD8+ T cells were sorted with FACS or magnetic beads.

Findings and caveats that apply to the study as a whole: Roughly 30 CD8+ CDR3 sequences were found to be shared between patients and controls, but these sequences appeared to be highly expressed in patients and within the immunodominant clones of the patients. Patients and healthy controls showed no significant difference in CD8+ Simpson's diversity (P=0.060).

TCR beta VDJ combination and CDR3 sequence profiling used genomic DNA as the template. An Illumina HiSeq 2000 was the platform used for TCR repertoire sequencing. In the authors' own workflow: Repertoire assessment relied on Simpson's diversity index, CDR3 size and DJ length profiles, and TRBV/TRBJ rearrangement plots. The immunodominant clone was defined as the most abundant DNA sequence in deep sequencing data. CDR3 amino acid sequences were screened for sharing across subjects and compared with published repertoires and the VDJdb database. The public reads were run again by TCRdb, first through fastp at Q25 and then through MiXCR, and only productive beta chains were kept. Each record represents a unique CDR3 protein, reported with the most common genes and DNA among its rows. Clone size and V and J calls follow TCRdb, not the original study. Here the sample has about 240,000 distinct CDR3 sequences; around 45% occur a single time. The ten top clones hold 7% to 9.5% of the sample.

The CDR1 and CDR2 encoded by the germline V gene are MGHRA and YSYEKL. The CDR3 runs 14 residues from the cysteine to the phenylalanine. The read is trimmed to its CDR3 DNA, 42 bases read in frame from base 1. The sequence is built from TRBV4-1 and TRBJ2-7; no D segment can be confidently identified. Material: sorted CD4+, CD8+, or CD8+CD57+ T cells (not recorded which) from PBMCs. This TCR was recovered from a human donor with aplastic anemia. The CDR3 here reads CAGSQRGEDYEQYF. The DNA is as follows: TGCGCCGGCAGCCAACGAGGTGAAGACTACGAGCAGTACTTC.